This T cell receptor beta chain stems from a study of spatial heterogeneity in lung cancer. Study summary: Those follow-up PBMC samples that were available underwent sequencing, at a median interval of around 23 months following resection.

General study findings and limits: Blood contained ubiquitous expanded tumor TCRs more at resection than at follow-up.

The CDR3 covers 15 residues. V lost 1 base, J lost 3 bases, and 4 bases stayed unmatched. Every cDNA TCR molecule received its own unique molecular identifier. One entry per CDR3 protein results from TCRdb running MiXCR on the 5' RACE reads. The data contain some 41,000 distinct CDR3 sequences, over 9.5% of them singletons. This clonotype was counted between two and nine times. Its antigen remains unidentified. Specified time point: blood at routine non-recurrence follow-up after resection. Whole RNA was taken from tumor, nontumor lung or frozen PBMC; it was then sequenced unsorted. The chain links TRBV5-7 to TRBJ2-3, with TRBD2 identical over 8 bases. TRBV5-7 is assigned to the ORF class and has an uncertain function. Sequencing used PBMCs, obtained at follow-up. The clonotype was recovered from a female donor with early-stage non-small cell lung cancer. The DNA of the CDR3 is TGTGCCAGCAGCTTGCGGGGGGGGCCAACAGATACGCAGTATTTT. This encodes CASSLRGGPTDTQYF.